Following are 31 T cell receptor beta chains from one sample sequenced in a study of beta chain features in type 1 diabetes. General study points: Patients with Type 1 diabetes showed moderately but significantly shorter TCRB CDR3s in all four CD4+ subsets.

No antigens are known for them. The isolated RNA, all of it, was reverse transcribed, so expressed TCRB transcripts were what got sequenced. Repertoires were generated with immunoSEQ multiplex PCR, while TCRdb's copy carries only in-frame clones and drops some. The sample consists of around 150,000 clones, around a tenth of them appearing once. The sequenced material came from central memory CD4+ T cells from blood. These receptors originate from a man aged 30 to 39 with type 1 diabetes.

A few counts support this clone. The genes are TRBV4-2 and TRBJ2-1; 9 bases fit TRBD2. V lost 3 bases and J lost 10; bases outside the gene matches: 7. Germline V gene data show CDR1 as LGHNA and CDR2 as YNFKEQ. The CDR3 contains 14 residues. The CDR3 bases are TGTGCCAGCAGCCATAGCGGGAGTCAGCGGGAGCAGTTCTTC. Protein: CASSHSGSQREQFF.

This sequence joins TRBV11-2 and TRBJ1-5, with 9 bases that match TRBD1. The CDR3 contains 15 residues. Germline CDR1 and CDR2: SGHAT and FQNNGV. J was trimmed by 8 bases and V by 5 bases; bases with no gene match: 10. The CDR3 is CASSRQGGIWEPQHF. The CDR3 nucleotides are TGTGCCAGCAGCCGACAGGGGGGGATATGGGAGCCCCAGCATTTT. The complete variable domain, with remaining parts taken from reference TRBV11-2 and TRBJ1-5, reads EAGVAQSPRYKIIEKRQSVAFWCNPISGHATLYWYQQILGQGPKLLIQFQNNGVVDDSQLPKDRFSAERLKGVDSTLKIQPAKLEDSAVYLCASSRQGGIWEPQHFGDGTRLSIL.

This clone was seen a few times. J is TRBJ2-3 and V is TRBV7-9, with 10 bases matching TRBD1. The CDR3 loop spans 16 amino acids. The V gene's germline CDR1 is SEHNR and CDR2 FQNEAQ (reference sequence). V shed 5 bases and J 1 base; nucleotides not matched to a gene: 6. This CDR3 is CASSPSGTGGTDTQYF. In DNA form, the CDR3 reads TGTGCCAGCAGCCCGAGCGGGACAGGGGGCACAGATACGCAGTATTTT.

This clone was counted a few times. This chain's CDR3 is CASSDILGSEQFF. CDR3 bases: TGTGCCAGCAGTGACATTTTGGGCAGTGAGCAGTTCTTC. The rearrangement uses TRBV6-4 and TRBJ2-1; no clear D gene. The CDR3 is made up of 13 amino acids. Germline loops: CDR1 MRHNA, CDR2 SNTAGT. The V end lost 2 bases, the J end lost 9 bases, and 11 bases lay between the germline ends.

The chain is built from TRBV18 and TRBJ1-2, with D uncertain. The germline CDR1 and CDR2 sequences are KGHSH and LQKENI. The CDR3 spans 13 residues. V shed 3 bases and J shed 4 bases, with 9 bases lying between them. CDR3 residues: CASSPDGLYGYTF. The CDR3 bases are TGTGCCAGCTCACCGGACGGACTCTATGGCTACACCTTC. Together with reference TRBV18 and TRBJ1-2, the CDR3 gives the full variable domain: NAGVMQNPRHLVRRRGQEARLRCSPMKGHSHVYWYRQLPEEGLKFMVYLQKENIIDESGMPKERFSAEFPKEGPSILRIQQVVRGDSAAYFCASSPDGLYGYTFGSGTRLTVV.

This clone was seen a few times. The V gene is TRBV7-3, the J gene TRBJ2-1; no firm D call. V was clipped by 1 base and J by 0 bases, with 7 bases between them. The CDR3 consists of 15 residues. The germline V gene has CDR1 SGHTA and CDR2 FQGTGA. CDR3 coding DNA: TGTGCCAGCAGCTTAATGGCTGGCTCCTACAATGAGCAGTTCTTC. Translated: CASSLMAGSYNEQFF.

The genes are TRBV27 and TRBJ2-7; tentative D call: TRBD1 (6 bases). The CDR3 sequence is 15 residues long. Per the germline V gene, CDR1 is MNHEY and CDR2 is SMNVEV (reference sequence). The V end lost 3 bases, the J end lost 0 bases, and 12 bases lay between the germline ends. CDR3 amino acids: CASSLKGHLSYEQYF. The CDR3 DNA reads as TGTGCCAGCAGTTTGAAGGGACACCTCTCCTACGAGCAGTACTTC.

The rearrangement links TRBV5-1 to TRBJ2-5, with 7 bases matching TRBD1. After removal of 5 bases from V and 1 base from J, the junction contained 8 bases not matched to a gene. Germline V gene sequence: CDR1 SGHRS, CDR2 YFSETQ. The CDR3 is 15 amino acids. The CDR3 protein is CASRTGITVQETQYF. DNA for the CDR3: TGCGCCAGCAGGACAGGGATTACCGTCCAAGAGACCCAGTACTTC. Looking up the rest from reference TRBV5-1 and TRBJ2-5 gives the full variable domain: KAGVTQTPRYLIKTRGQQVTLSCSPISGHRSVSWYQQTPGQGLQFLFEYFSETQRNKGNFPGRFSGRQFSNSRSEMNVSTLELGDSALYLCASRTGITVQETQYFGPGTRLLVL.

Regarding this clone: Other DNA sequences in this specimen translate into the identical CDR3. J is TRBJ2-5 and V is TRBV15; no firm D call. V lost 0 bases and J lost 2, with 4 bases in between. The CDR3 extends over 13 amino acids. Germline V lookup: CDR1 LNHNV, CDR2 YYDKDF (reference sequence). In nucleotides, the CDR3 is TGTGCCACCAGCAGAGACTCTCAAGAGACCCAGTACTTC. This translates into CATSRDSQETQYF.

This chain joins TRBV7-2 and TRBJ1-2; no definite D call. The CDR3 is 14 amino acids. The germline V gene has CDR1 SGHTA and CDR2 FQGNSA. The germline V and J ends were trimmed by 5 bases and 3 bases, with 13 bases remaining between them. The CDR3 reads CASSRGWSYYGYTF. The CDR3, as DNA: TGTGCCAGCAGCCGTGGGTGGAGCTACTATGGCTACACCTTC.

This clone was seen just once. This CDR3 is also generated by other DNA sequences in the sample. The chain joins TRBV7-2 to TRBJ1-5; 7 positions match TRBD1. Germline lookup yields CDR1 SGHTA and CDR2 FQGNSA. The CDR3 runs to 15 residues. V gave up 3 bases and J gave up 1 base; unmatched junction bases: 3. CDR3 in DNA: TGTGCCAGCAGCTTGCGACAGGGAAGCAATCAGCCCCAGCATTTT. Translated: CASSLRQGSNQPQHF.

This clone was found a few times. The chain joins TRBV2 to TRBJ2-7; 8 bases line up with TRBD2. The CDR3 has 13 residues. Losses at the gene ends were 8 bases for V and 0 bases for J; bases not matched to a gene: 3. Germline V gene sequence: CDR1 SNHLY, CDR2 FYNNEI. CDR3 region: CASSSGYSYEQYF. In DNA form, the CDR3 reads TGTGCCAGCTCTAGCGGGTACTCCTACGAGCAGTACTTC.

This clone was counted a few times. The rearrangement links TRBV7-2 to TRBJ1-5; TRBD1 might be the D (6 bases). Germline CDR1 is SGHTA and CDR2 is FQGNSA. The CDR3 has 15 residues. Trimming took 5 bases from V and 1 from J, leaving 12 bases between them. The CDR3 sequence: CASSPAGTSNQPQHF. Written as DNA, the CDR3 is TGTGCCAGCAGCCCCGCCGGGACAAGCAATCAGCCCCAGCATTTT. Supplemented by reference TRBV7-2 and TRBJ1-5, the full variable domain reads GAGVSQSPSNKVTEKGKDVELRCDPISGHTALYWYRQSLGQGLEFLIYFQGNSAPDKSGLPSDRFSAERTGGSVSTLTIQRTQQEDSAVYLCASSPAGTSNQPQHFGDGTRLSIL.

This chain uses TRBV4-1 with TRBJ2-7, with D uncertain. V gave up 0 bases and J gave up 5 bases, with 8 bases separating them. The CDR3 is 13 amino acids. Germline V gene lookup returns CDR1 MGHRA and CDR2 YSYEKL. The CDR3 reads CASSQELRDEQYF. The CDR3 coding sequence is TGCGCCAGCAGCCAAGAGTTACGGGACGAGCAGTACTTC.

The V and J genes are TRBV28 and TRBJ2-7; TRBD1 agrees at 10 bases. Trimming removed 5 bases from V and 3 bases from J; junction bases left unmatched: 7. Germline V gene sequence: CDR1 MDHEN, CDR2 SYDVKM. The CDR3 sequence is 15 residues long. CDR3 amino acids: CASSETGTGVYEQYF. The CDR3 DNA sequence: TGTGCCAGCAGTGAGACCGGGACAGGGGTCTACGAGCAGTACTTC.

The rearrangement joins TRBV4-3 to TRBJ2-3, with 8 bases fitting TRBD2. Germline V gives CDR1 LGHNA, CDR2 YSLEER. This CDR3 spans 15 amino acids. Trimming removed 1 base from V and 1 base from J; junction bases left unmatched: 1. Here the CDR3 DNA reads TGCGCCAGCAGCCAAGTGGGACTAGGCACAGATACGCAGTATTTT. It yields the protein CASSQVGLGTDTQYF.

The CDR3 spells CASSAQGAPNEKLFF. Written as DNA, the CDR3 is TGTGCCAGCTCAGCGCAGGGCGCCCCTAATGAAAAACTGTTTTTT. The chain combines TRBV18 with TRBJ1-4; TRBD1 is a possible D gene (5 bases). Germline V gene sequence: CDR1 KGHSH, CDR2 LQKENI. V was trimmed by 5 bases and J by 3 bases, leaving 13 bases between them. This CDR3 is 15 amino acids long. The entire variable domain, with the rest obtained from reference TRBV18 and TRBJ1-4, is as follows: NAGVMQNPRHLVRRRGQEARLRCSPMKGHSHVYWYRQLPEEGLKFMVYLQKENIIDESGMPKERFSAEFPKEGPSILRIQQVVRGDSAAYFCASSAQGAPNEKLFFGSGTQLSVL.

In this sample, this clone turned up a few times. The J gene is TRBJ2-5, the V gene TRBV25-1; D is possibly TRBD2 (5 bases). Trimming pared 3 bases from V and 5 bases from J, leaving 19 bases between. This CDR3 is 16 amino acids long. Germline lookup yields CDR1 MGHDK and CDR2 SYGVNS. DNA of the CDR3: TGTGCCAGCAGTGATCGATTTGGGCCTAGCAGGGAGACCCAGTACTTC. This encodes CASSDRFGPSRETQYF.

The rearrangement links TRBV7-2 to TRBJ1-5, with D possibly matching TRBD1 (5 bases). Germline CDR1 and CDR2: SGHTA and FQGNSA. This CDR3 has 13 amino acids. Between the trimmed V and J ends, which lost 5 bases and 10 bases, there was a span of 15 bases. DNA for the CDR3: TGTGCCAGCAGCCCGTCGCCAGGGCCCCCCCAGCATTTT. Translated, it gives CASSPSPGPPQHF. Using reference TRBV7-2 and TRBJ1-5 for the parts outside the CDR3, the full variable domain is GAGVSQSPSNKVTEKGKDVELRCDPISGHTALYWYRQSLGQGLEFLIYFQGNSAPDKSGLPSDRFSAERTGGSVSTLTIQRTQQEDSAVYLCASSPSPGPPQHFGDGTRLSIL.

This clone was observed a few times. CDR3 loop: CASSLAGGLEGYEQYF. CDR3 coding DNA: TGTGCCAGCAGCTTAGCGGGGGGACTAGAGGGATACGAGCAGTACTTC. The gene calls are TRBV7-2 and TRBJ2-7; TRBD2 matches at 8 bases. In germline, CDR1 is SGHTA, CDR2 FQGNSA. The CDR3 runs 16 residues. V shed 0 bases and J 4 bases; nucleotides not matched to a gene: 8.

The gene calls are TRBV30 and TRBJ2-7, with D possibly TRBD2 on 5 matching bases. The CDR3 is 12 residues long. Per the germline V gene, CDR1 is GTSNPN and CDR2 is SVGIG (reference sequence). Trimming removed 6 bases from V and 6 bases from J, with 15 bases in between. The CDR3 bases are TGTGCCTGTCCCAAATCCCGGGGCGAGCAGTACTTC. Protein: CACPKSRGEQYF.

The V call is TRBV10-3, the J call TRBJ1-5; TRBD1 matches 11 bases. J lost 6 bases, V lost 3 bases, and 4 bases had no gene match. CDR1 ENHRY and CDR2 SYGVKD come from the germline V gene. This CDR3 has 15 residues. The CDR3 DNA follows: TGTGCCATCAGTGAAGGGACAGGGGGTAGTCAGCCCCAGCATTTT. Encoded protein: CAISEGTGGSQPQHF.

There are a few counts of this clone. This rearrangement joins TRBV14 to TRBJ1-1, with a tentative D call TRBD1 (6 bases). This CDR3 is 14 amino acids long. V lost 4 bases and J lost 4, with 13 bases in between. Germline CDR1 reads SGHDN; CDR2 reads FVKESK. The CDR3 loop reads CASSRRGGSTEAFF. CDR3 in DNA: TGTGCCAGCAGCCGAAGGGGGGGAAGCACTGAAGCTTTCTTT.

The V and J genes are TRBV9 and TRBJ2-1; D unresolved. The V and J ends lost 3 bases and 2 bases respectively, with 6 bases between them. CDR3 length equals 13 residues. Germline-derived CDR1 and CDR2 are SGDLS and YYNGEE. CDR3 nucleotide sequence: TGTGCCAGCAGCGCGAGCCCCTACAATGAGCAGTTCTTC. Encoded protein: CASSASPYNEQFF.

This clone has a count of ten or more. CDR3 coding DNA: TGCAGCGCCGGAAGGCGGGCTGAGCAGTTCTTC. Translating gives CSAGRRAEQFF. The V and J genes are TRBV29-1 and TRBJ2-1, with D tentatively TRBD2 (5 bases). Germline assignment: CDR1 SQVTM and CDR2 ANQGSEA. The CDR3 is 11 residues long. The ends were cut back, 7 bases at V and 9 bases at J, with 13 bases in the middle.

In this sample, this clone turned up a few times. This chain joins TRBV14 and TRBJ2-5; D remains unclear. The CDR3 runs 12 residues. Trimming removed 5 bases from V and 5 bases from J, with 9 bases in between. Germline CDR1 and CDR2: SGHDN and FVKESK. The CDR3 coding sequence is TGTGCCAGCAGCGACTCCTCGGAGACCCAGTACTTC. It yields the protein CASSDSSETQYF.

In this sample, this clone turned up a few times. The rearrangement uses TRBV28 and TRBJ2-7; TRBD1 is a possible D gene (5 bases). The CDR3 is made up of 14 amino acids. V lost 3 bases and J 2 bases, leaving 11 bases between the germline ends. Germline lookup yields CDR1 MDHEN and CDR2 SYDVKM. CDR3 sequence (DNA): TGTGCCAGCAGTTTTTCCCAGGGCACCTACGAGCAGTACTTC. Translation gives CASSFSQGTYEQYF.

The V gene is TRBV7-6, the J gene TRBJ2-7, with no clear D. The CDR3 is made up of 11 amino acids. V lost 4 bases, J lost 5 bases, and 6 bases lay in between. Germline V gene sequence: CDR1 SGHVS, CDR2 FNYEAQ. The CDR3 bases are TGTGCCAGCAGCTCAGATCACGAGCAGTACTTC. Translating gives CASSSDHEQYF. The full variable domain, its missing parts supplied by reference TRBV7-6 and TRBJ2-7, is GAGVSQSPRYKVTKRGQDVALRCDPISGHVSLYWYRQALGQGPEFLTYFNYEAQQDKSGLPNDRFSAERPEGSISTLTIQRTEQRDSAMYRCASSSDHEQYFGPGTRLTVT.

The CDR3 reads CASSRRQGGSNQPQHF. The DNA for the CDR3 is TGTGCCAGCAGCCGCAGACAGGGCGGGAGCAATCAGCCCCAGCATTTT. V and J are TRBV6-6 and TRBJ1-5; 7 bases align to TRBD1. The CDR3 is 16 residues long. V dropped 6 bases and J dropped 1; count of bases not matched to a gene: 9. The germline V gene has CDR1 MNHNY and CDR2 SVGAGI (reference sequence).

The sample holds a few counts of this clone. CDR3 sequence: CASSPNRLGDTGELFF. For the CDR3, the DNA is TGTGCCAGCAGTCCAAATAGACTAGGGGACACCGGGGAGCTGTTTTTT. The chain combines TRBV13 with TRBJ2-2; a weak D match, TRBD2 (6 bases). This CDR3 spans 16 amino acids. V was trimmed by 6 bases and J by 3 bases, leaving 17 bases between them. Germline CDR1 reads PRHDT; CDR2 reads FYEKMQ (reference sequence).

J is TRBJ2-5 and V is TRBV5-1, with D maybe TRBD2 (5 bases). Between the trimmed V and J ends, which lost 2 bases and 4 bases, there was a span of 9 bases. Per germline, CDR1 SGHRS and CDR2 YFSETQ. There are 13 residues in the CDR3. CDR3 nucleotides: TGCGCCAGCAGCTTAACTAGTTCAGAGACCCAGTACTTC. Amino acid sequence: CASSLTSSETQYF.